The 21 T cell receptor beta chains below all came from one sample that was sequenced in a study of shared clonotypes between healthy human individuals (dated by TCRdb to the early 2020s). Library preparation was by the immunoSEQ multiplex PCR assay. Drawn from immuneACCESS, this table holds only the in-frame rearrangements with V and J called that TCRdb kept. Clones are partly lost; checked studies trace under half to an unresolved V gene and leave the rest unexplained. The table for this sample lists some 2.4 million clones; roughly 93% of them were counted only once. The ten biggest clones cover about 0.38% of the sample. The sample consisted of naive CD4+ T cells from PBMCs. The sample's cell subset or site label is to be understood as: CD45RA+ positively selected. These receptors all come from a man younger than 35 in good health. Some clones in this sample may be carry-over from other donors' samples.

On this clone itself: The sample holds other DNA sequences that translate to the same CDR3. The chain links TRBV2 to TRBJ1-1; D remains ambiguous. This CDR3 has 12 amino acids. Trimming removed 2 bases at V and 5 bases at J, with 6 bases between. Per germline, CDR1 SNHLY and CDR2 FYNNEI. This CDR3 reads CASSEWGTEAFF. The CDR3 DNA reads as TGTGCCAGCAGTGAATGGGGAACTGAAGCTTTCTTT.

This chain connects TRBV5-1 to TRBJ2-1, with 9 bases fitting TRBD2. V lost 1 base, J lost 6 bases, and 5 bases stayed unmatched. Germline-derived CDR1 and CDR2 are SGHRS and YFSETQ. The CDR3 is 15 residues long. Written as DNA, the CDR3 is TGCGCCAGCAGCTTGATGACTAGCGGAACCAATGAGCAGTTCTTC. This encodes CASSLMTSGTNEQFF.

The chain combines TRBV6-1 with TRBJ2-7; 10 bases are a match to TRBD2. The V and J ends lost 4 bases and 7 bases, in that order; junction bases with no gene match: 10. Germline CDR1 and CDR2: MNHNS and SASEGT. The CDR3 spans 15 residues. The CDR3 DNA sequence: TGTGCCAGCAGTGCAGGTAGCGGGAGGCCGGGGGAGCAGTACTTC. Its protein product is CASSAGSGRPGEQYF.

This clone was seen a handful of times. V gene TRBV6-6 combines with J gene TRBJ2-7, with unresolved D. Trimming removed 5 bases from V and 2 bases from J, with 13 bases in between. Per germline, CDR1 MNHNY and CDR2 SVGAGI (reference sequence). The CDR3 is 14 residues long. This CDR3 reads CASSLPGRAYEQYF. As DNA, the CDR3 is TGTGCCAGCAGTCTCCCCGGACGAGCCTACGAGCAGTACTTC.

The J gene is TRBJ1-3, the V gene TRBV2; TRBD1 aligns across 7 bases. The CDR3 contains 15 residues. Germline CDR1 is SNHLY and CDR2 is FYNNEI. Trimming removed 5 bases from V and 2 bases from J; junction bases left unmatched: 6. For the CDR3, the DNA is TGTGCCAGCAGTTGGGGACAGTCGACTGGAAACACCATATATTTT. It is translated as CASSWGQSTGNTIYF.

This clone occurred once. The chain is built from TRBV5-1 and TRBJ1-4, with D unresolved. There are 13 residues in the CDR3. Germline CDR1 SGHRS, CDR2 YFSETQ. The ends were cut back, 5 bases at V and 7 bases at J, with 12 bases in the middle. CDR3 in amino acids: CASSPVEGEKLFF. In DNA form, the CDR3 reads TGCGCCAGCAGTCCCGTGGAGGGTGAAAAACTGTTTTTT.

The CDR3 sequence is CASKESGGSGNTIYF. The CDR3 DNA is TGCGCCTCAAAGGAATCGGGAGGGTCTGGAAACACCATATATTTT. The chain combines TRBV10-2 with TRBJ1-3; D remains ambiguous. Trimming pared 11 bases from V and 1 base from J, leaving 18 bases between. Germline CDR1 WSHSY, CDR2 SAAADI. CDR3 length equals 15 residues.

CDR3 nucleotide sequence: TGTGCCATTCAATTCAAACCCGGACAGGGGGTAGGTAACACTGAAGCTTTCTTT. Its translation is CAIQFKPGQGVGNTEAFF. The V and J genes are TRBV28 and TRBJ1-1, with TRBD1 matching over 10 bases. The length of the CDR3 is 18 residues. V gave up 10 bases and J gave up 2 bases; unmatched junction bases: 19. Germline CDR1 MDHEN, CDR2 SYDVKM.

The chain carries TRBV27 and TRBJ2-6; D is possibly TRBD1 (6 bases). This CDR3 region has 18 residues. Per the germline V gene, CDR1 is MNHEY and CDR2 is SMNVEV (reference sequence). Trimming took off 4 bases at V and 2 bases at J, with 18 bases between the two ends. The CDR3 reads CASSSQLKQGAGANVLTF. The CDR3 DNA sequence: TGTGCCAGCAGTTCACAACTAAAACAGGGAGCTGGGGCCAACGTCCTGACTTTC.

V is TRBV5-5 and J is TRBJ1-4; D gene ambiguous. The ends were cut back, 0 bases at V and 5 bases at J, with 8 bases in the middle. This CDR3 is 14 amino acids long. Per germline, CDR1 SGHKS and CDR2 YYEKEE (reference sequence). The CDR3 sequence: CASSLGQENEKLFF. The CDR3 nucleotides read TGTGCCAGCAGCTTGGGGCAGGAGAATGAAAAACTGTTTTTT.

This chain uses TRBV7-8 with TRBJ1-5; no definite D call. Per the germline V gene, CDR1 is SGHVS and CDR2 is FQNEAQ. V shed 5 bases and J shed 2 bases, with 19 bases lying between them. This CDR3 has 17 residues. CDR3 in amino acids: CASSERLSGKGNQPQHF. CDR3 nucleotide sequence: TGTGCCAGCAGCGAACGCCTGTCGGGGAAAGGCAATCAGCCCCAGCATTTT.

This chain connects TRBV29-1 to TRBJ2-2; 7 bases are a match to TRBD2. With V trimmed by 2 bases and J by 5 bases, 5 bases remained unmatched. This CDR3 is built from 14 residues. The V gene's germline CDR1 is SQVTM and CDR2 ANQGSEA. CDR3: CSVERRERTGELFF. The CDR3 DNA follows: TGCAGCGTTGAACGGCGGGAGAGAACCGGGGAGCTGTTTTTT.

The V and J genes are TRBV15 and TRBJ1-2; D is unresolved. V lost 5 bases and J lost 4, with 8 bases in between. From germline, CDR1 is LNHNV and CDR2 YYDKDF (reference sequence). This CDR3 comprises 12 residues. CDR3 sequence reads: CATSRSGYGYTF. CDR3 nucleotide sequence: TGTGCCACCAGCCGATCAGGCTATGGCTACACCTTC.

V is TRBV28 and J is TRBJ1-2; a weak D match, TRBD1 (5 bases). This CDR3 comprises 14 residues. V dropped 7 bases and J dropped 8 bases, with 20 bases sitting between them. Germline CDR1 reads MDHEN; CDR2 reads SYDVKM. This CDR3 is CASTRVTADEGYTF. The DNA for the CDR3 is TGTGCCAGCACCAGGGTCACGGCGGATGAGGGCTACACCTTC.

This chain joins TRBV27 and TRBJ2-7; no firm D call. The CDR3 runs 11 residues. Trimming shortened V by 1 base and J by 5 bases, and 3 bases separated the two germline ends. The germline V gene encodes CDR1 MNHEY and CDR2 SMNVEV (reference sequence). The CDR3 sequence: CASSLWNEQYF. CDR3 bases: TGTGCCAGCAGTTTATGGAACGAGCAGTACTTC.

V usage is TRBV5-1 and J usage is TRBJ2-1, with 12 nucleotides matching TRBD2. This CDR3 is built from 20 residues. The V gene end was trimmed by 0 bases and the J gene end by 7 bases; junction bases not matched to a gene: 17. Germline CDR1 SGHRS, CDR2 YFSETQ. CDR3 in DNA: TGCGCCAGCAGCTTGGCCAAATTTTACCCGCTAGCGGGAGGGTCAAATGAGCAGTTCTTC. Its protein product is CASSLAKFYPLAGGSNEQFF.

The rearrangement links TRBV21-1 to TRBJ1-2. TRBV21-1 is labeled a pseudogene. This CDR3 is built from 17 residues. The CDR3 spells CASSKALGTVYSYGYTF. The CDR3 nucleotides read TGTGCCAGCAGCAAGGCTCTTGGGACGGTTTACAGCTATGGCTACACCTTC.

Note on this clone: Other DNA sequences in the same sample also yield this CDR3. The chain links TRBV5-4 to TRBJ2-3; no definite D call. The CDR3 has 12 amino acids. Germline CDR1 SGHNT, CDR2 YYREEE (reference sequence). Trimming left V 1 base short and J 2 bases short, with 2 bases between. CDR3 residues: CASSLNTDTQYF. In nucleotides, the CDR3 is TGTGCCAGCAGCTTGAACACAGATACGCAGTATTTT.

This clone was observed a single time. The chain combines TRBV28 with TRBJ2-7; the D is unclear. The CDR3 extends over 17 amino acids. Per the germline V gene, CDR1 is MDHEN and CDR2 is SYDVKM. Trimming took 1 base from V and 1 from J, leaving 17 bases between them. This chain's CDR3 is CASSLFRVRDGSYEQYF. The CDR3 nucleotides read TGTGCCAGCAGTTTATTCCGCGTCCGAGATGGGTCCTACGAGCAGTACTTC.

V gene TRBV7-2 combines with J gene TRBJ2-7, with D perhaps TRBD2 (6 bases). The CDR3 has 13 residues. Germline V gene data show CDR1 as SGHTA and CDR2 as FQGNSA. Trimming took 5 bases from V and 5 from J, leaving 13 bases between them. CDR3 nucleotides: TGTGCCAGCAGCCTACCCGGGGGAAACGAGCAGTACTTC. It yields the protein CASSLPGGNEQYF.

The gene calls are TRBV7-2 and TRBJ2-5; D may be TRBD1 (5 bases). Germline V gives CDR1 SGHTA, CDR2 FQGNSA. The CDR3 is 15 amino acids. With 3 bases removed from V and 7 bases from J, the gap between germline ends came to 18 bases. CDR3 DNA sequence: TGTGCCAGCAGCTTGCAGGGCCAAGGGTGGGTGACCCAGTACTTC. Protein product: CASSLQGQGWVTQYF.